This TCR beta chain derives from a study of identical twins (TCRdb year 2016). Study-wide context: TCR alpha and beta repertoires from monozygotic twins, unrelated adults of various ages and cord blood were deep-sequenced to test whether fetal clonotypes persist. Replicate twin experiments were performed at different times using different library preparation protocols to rule out contamination.

All donors were healthy Caucasians. The twin cohort consisted of three pairs of female monozygotic twins, all aged roughly 18 to 30 years. RNA for TCR libraries was isolated from peripheral blood mononuclear cells. About this clonotype: Its antigen is currently not known. The record has no base qualities; no much larger clone is one base away.

Paper-wide results and their limitations: Conclusions relied on cross-sectional statistical analysis, since the same donors could not be followed over many years. Recombination models systematically underestimated out-of-frame TCR alpha sharing in monozygotic twins but agreed with sharing between unrelated individuals. Compared with coincidental sharing between unrelated individuals, out-of-frame TCR alpha sequences shared between twins showed an excess of sequences with low generation probability. A weaker excess of twin sharing was found in beta out-of-frame sequences because the signal-to-noise ratio was lowered by fewer shared sequences. Abundant cord blood beta clonotypes carried fewer insertions; young adult naive repertoires showed a weaker similar trend, while memory repertoires showed none. Invariant T cells such as MAIT and iNKT could partly confound zero-insertion analyses, although diverse VJ usage argued against such confounding for most clonotypes.

To prepare the library, 5' RACE was applied. The listed sequencing device is Illumina HiSeq 2000. A universal primer binding site was added through template switching, and the final cDNA carried a unique molecular identifier so that TCR cDNA molecules could be counted accurately. First-strand cDNA for TCR alpha and beta chains was synthesized from specific primers in the conserved constant-segment region. To control for contamination, every cDNA library carried two barcodes: a SMART-Mk sample barcode plus Illumina barcodes. Two successive PCR steps introduced TruSeq adapter sequences along with Illumina sample barcodes. TCR alpha and beta cDNA libraries were sequenced on the Illumina HiSeq platform with custom primers. Under the source paper's analysis protocol: Raw reads were processed with MiGEC to extract unique molecular identifiers, and MiXCR was used to determine CDR3 positions. Recombination models were inferred per individual with the repgenHMM and IGoR tools using an EM algorithm. The analysis of shared clonotypes was done with the tcR package in R, with sharing normalized by the product of cloneset sizes. Out-of-frame nonproductive sequences were analyzed to study raw recombination free of thymic and clonal selection effects. TCRdb passed the public sequencing reads through fastp at Q25 and MiXCR, retaining productive beta sequences. Every entry covers one CDR3 protein and lists the most common genes and DNA from its rows. TCRdb, rather than the study authors, made the V and J calls. For this sample there are approximately 890,000 distinct CDR3 sequences; 10% to 15% appear just once. Together, the top ten hold roughly 1.6% of the sample.

CDR1 is given as MNHNS and CDR2 as SASEGT, both from the germline V gene. From V the trimming removes 6 bases and from J it removes 3 bases, while the gene matches leave 4 bases of the junction unaccounted for. There are 15 amino acids in the CDR3, from cysteine to phenylalanine inclusive. The sequence is cut down to CDR3 DNA, 45 bases in frame from base 1. The same specimen was also included in a second study, on yellow fever vaccine responses in identical twins. Reported in the second study: The authors reported that the T cell response to vaccination in identical twins appeared partly convergent and partly personalized. In the study, vaccine-responding T cell clones were precisely tracked in identical twins.

The sequence links TRBV6-1 to TRBJ2-2; 10 middle bases align to TRBD2. Material for sequencing was PBMCs. This TCR was recovered from a woman between 18 and 29 years old in good health. The nucleotides read TGTGCCAGCAGGGCTAGCGGGAGTGACACCGGGGAGCTGTTTTTT. This codes for CASRASGSDTGELFF.